This T cell receptor (beta chain) appears in the sequencing data of a study of cytomegalovirus exposure and HLA in healthy donors. Whole-study results and caveats: Confirmation was obtained in vitro that a few CMV-associated chains are specific for CMV antigens.

Researchers ran the PCR with 60 Vbeta and 13 Jbeta primers. Assay: immunoSEQ multiplex PCR; the TCRdb copy retains only in-frame clones and omits some. The sample includes around 200,000 clones, approximately 65% of them seen just once. Trimming removed 4 bases from V and 0 bases from J, with 12 bases in between. CDR3 length: 15 residues. Germline V gene sequence: CDR1 MNHEY, CDR2 SVGAGI. This clone was detected only a few times. No antigen is known for it. The receptor was isolated from a man aged 35-49 years in good health and CMV-seronegative. The sample was PBMCs. The rearrangement links TRBV6-5 to TRBJ1-2; D unclear. In nucleotides, the CDR3 is TGTGCCAGCAGTTCTCCAGGCAGGACTAACTATGGCTACACCTTC. It is translated as CASSSPGRTNYGYTF.